Listed below are T cell receptor beta chains from one sample, sequenced in a study of shared clonotypes between healthy human individuals. Assay: immunoSEQ multiplex PCR; the TCRdb copy retains only in-frame clones and omits some. In the table there are fewer than 2.5 million clones, over 85% of which are singletons. Source material: naive CD4+ T cells from PBMCs. These receptors were taken from a man younger than 30 in good health. Some clones in this sample may be carry-over from other donors' samples. Both conserved end residues are part of each CDR3. D genes are given only for firm matches. The listing skips clone size in some rows; elsewhere it reads once, few, many or a size class.

J,size,V,D,DNA,CDR3
TRBJ2-7,NA,TRBV27,TRBD2,TGTGCCAGCAGTTTATATACAAGCGGGAATTACGAGCAGTACTTC,CASSLYTSGNYEQYF
TRBJ2-1,NA,TRBV4-1,NA,TGCGCCAGCAGCCAAGACAGGGCCCCGTACAATGAGCAGTTCTTC,CASSQDRAPYNEQFF
TRBJ1-1,once,TRBV28,NA,TGTGCCAGCAGTTCGCCCGCTGCACAGGGTTCCGGCACTGAAGCTTTCTTT,CASSSPAAQGSGTEAFF
TRBJ1-5,NA,TRBV6-6,TRBD1,TGTGCCAGCCGACCAGGGGGCGCGGGCAATCAGCCCCAGCATTTT,CASRPGGAGNQPQHF
TRBJ1-1,NA,TRBV29-1,TRBD1,TGCAGTGCCGCCAGGGGGCAGAACACTGAAGCTTTCTTT,CSAARGQNTEAFF
TRBJ2-5,NA,TRBV5-1,TRBD2,TGCGCCAGCAGCTCCATAGCGGGAGGGCAAGAGACCCAGTACTTC,CASSSIAGGQETQYF
TRBJ1-4,few,TRBV30,NA,TGTGCCGCCGCCCCCCGTCCTCGTGAAAAACTGTTTTTT,CAAAPRPREKLFF
TRBJ2-5,NA,TRBV19,NA,TGTGCCAGTAGTATAGGGGGTAAAGAGACCCAGTACTTC,CASSIGGKETQYF
TRBJ2-4,NA,TRBV9,TRBD2,TGTGCCAGCAGCGTAGCGGGAGGGCCTATAAACATTCAGTACTTC,CASSVAGGPINIQYF
TRBJ2-7,NA,TRBV28,NA,TGTGCCAGCACAACAGGTTTGGTTCGCGAGCAGTACTTC,CASTTGLVREQYF
TRBJ2-3,NA,TRBV9,TRBD2,TGTGCCAGCAGCGTTTTTACTAGCGGGAGCAATGTGGATACGCAGTATTTT,CASSVFTSGSNVDTQYF
TRBJ2-1,NA,TRBV28,NA,TGTGCCAGTCAGGGGGAGGGCACCTACAATGAGCAGTTCTTC,CASQGEGTYNEQFF
TRBJ2-5,once,TRBV5-4,NA,TGTGCCAGCAGCTTGGTGGATAGGAGAGAGACCCAGTACTTC,CASSLVDRRETQYF
TRBJ1-5,NA,TRBV6-5,NA,TGTGCCAGCAGCTTGACAGGTTCCCAGCCCCAGCATTTT,CASSLTGSQPQHF
TRBJ1-2,NA,TRBV28,NA,TGTGCCAGCAGTTTACCTGGAACAGGTGGCTACACCTTC,CASSLPGTGGYTF
TRBJ2-1,NA,TRBV7-3,NA,TGTGCCAGCAGCTTCACGGCCACGGTGGGGGAGCAGTTCTTC,CASSFTATVGEQFF
TRBJ2-1,NA,TRBV29-1,NA,TGCAGCGTTGGGCGAGTTGGGAGTTGGGATGAGCAGTTCTTC,CSVGRVGSWDEQFF
TRBJ2-1,NA,TRBV7-6,TRBD1,TGTGCCAGCAGCTTAGCACCGATTTACGGGACAGGTAACAATGAGCAGTTCTTC,CASSLAPIYGTGNNEQFF
TRBJ1-1,NA,TRBV5-1,NA,TGCGCCAGCAGCTTGGACGGGGGCACTGAAGCTTTCTTT,CASSLDGGTEAFF
TRBJ2-2,NA,TRBV6-5,NA,TGTGCCAGCAGTTACTCTGGCCCGCCTGGGGAGCTGTTTTTT,CASSYSGPPGELFF
TRBJ2-7,NA,TRBV5-6,TRBD1,TGTGCCAGCAGCTTGCGACAGGGCGTCTGGGGCACCCCCTACGAGCAGTACTTC,CASSLRQGVWGTPYEQYF
TRBJ1-5,NA,TRBV6-1,NA,TGTGCCAGCAGTGAAGCGCCAGGGAATCAGCCCCAGCATTTT,CASSEAPGNQPQHF
TRBJ2-3,NA,TRBV18,NA,TGTGCCAGCTCACGGGGGGGCAGAATGACGACAGATACGCAGTATTTT,CASSRGGRMTTDTQYF
TRBJ2-3,NA,TRBV5-1,TRBD2,TGCGCCAGCAGCTTGATAGCGGGAGGGCAAGATACGCAGTATTTT,CASSLIAGGQDTQYF
TRBJ2-1,NA,TRBV7-9,TRBD2,TGTGCCAGCAGCTACGCCGGGACAGGGGGGCGGACTAGCGGGAGTTCCGAGTTCTTC,CASSYAGTGGRTSGSSEFF
TRBJ1-2,NA,TRBV28,NA,TGTGCCAGCAGTTTATTGGGTCCTAACTATGGCTACACCTTC,CASSLLGPNYGYTF
TRBJ2-2,few,TRBV19,NA,TGTGCCAGTTCCGCCCCTAGCGCCACCGGGGAGCTGTTTTTT,CASSAPSATGELFF
TRBJ1-4,NA,TRBV4-2,TRBD1,TGTGCCAGCAGCCAAGAAGGAGGGGGACAGGGGCGAGAAAAACTGTTTTTT,CASSQEGGGQGREKLFF
TRBJ2-3,NA,TRBV9,NA,TGTGCCAGCAGCGTAGTGGGGACCCGCACAGATACGCAGTATTTT,CASSVVGTRTDTQYF
TRBJ1-2,NA,TRBV28,NA,TGTGCCAGCACCTCATGGGAACATGGCTACACCTTC,CASTSWEHGYTF
TRBJ1-2,NA,TRBV5-5,NA,TGTGCCAGCAGCTTGCCGGGGGGCGCGAGGGGCTACACCTTC,CASSLPGGARGYTF
TRBJ2-5,NA,TRBV5-1,NA,TGCGCCAGCAGCTTCGGAGCAGAGACCCAGTACTTC,CASSFGAETQYF
TRBJ1-1,NA,TRBV5-1,TRBD1,TGCGCCAGCAGCTTGGGGACAGGACAGTCCCAAACTTTCTTT,CASSLGTGQSQTFF
TRBJ1-1,few,TRBV30,NA,TGTGCCTGGAGTGAAGTCTTAGGGTTGAACACTGAAGCTTTCTTT,CAWSEVLGLNTEAFF
TRBJ2-2,NA,TRBV7-3,NA,TGTGCCAGCAGCCTCTACTCCGGGCTTGGGACCGGGGAGCTGTTTTTT,CASSLYSGLGTGELFF
TRBJ2-6,NA,TRBV7-7,NA,TGTGCCAGCAGCTTGTGCGAACAAAGTCGGGCCAACGTCCTGACTTTC,CASSLCEQSRANVLTF